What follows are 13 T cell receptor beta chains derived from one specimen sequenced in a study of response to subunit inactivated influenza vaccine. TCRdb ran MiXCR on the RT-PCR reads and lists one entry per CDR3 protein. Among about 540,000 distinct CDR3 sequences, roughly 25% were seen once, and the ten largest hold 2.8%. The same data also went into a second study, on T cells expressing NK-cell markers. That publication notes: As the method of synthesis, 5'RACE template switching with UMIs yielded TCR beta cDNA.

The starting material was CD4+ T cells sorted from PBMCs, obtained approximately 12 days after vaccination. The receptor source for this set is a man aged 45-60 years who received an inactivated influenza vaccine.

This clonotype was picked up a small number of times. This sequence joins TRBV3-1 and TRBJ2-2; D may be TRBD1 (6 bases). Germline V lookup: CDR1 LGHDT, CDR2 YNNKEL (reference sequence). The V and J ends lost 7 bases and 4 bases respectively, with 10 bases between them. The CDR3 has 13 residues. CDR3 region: CASTLQGTGELFF. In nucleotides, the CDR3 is TGTGCCAGCACCCTACAGGGCACCGGGGAGCTGTTTTTT.

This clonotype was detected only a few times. The CDR3 here is CSANIRLNNEQFF. In DNA form, the CDR3 reads TGCAGTGCTAATATCAGACTGAACAATGAGCAGTTCTTC. V is TRBV20-1 and J is TRBJ2-1, with D unresolved. Germline CDR1 and CDR2: DFQATT and SNEGSKA (reference sequence). Deletions cut 4 bases from V and 5 bases from J, with 12 bases between. CDR3 length: 13 residues.

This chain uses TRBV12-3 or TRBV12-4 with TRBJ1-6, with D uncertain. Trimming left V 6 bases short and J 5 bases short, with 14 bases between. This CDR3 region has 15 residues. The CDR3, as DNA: TGTGCCAGCAGCCTGTCCCAGAGGAATAATTCACCCCTCCACTTT. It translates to CASSLSQRNNSPLHF.

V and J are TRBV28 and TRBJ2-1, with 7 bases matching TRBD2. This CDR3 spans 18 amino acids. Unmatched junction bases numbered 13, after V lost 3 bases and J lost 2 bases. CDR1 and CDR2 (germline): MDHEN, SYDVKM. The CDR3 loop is CASSFPPGRGGAYNEQFF. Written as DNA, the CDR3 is TGTGCCAGCAGTTTCCCTCCGGGGCGCGGGGGAGCCTACAATGAGCAGTTCTTC. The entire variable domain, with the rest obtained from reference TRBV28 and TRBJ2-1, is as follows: DVKVTQSSRYLVKRTGEKVFLECVQDMDHENMFWYRQDPGLGLRLIYFSYDVKMKEKGDIPEGYSVSREKKERFSLILESASTNQTSMYLCASSFPPGRGGAYNEQFFGPGTRLTVL.

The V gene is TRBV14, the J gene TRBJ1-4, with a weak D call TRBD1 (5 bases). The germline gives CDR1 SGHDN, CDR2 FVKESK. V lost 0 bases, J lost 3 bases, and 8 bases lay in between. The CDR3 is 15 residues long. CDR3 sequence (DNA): TGTGCCAGCAGCCAAGATTTGGGGGCTAATGAAAAACTGTTTTTT. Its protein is CASSQDLGANEKLFF.

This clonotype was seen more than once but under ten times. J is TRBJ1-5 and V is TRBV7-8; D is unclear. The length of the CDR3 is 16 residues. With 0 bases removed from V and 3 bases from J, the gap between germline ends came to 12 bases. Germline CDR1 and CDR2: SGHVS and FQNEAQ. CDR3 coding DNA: TGTGCCAGCAGCTTAGCCCCCGGCGGCAACAATCAGCCCCAGCATTTT. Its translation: CASSLAPGGNNQPQHF.

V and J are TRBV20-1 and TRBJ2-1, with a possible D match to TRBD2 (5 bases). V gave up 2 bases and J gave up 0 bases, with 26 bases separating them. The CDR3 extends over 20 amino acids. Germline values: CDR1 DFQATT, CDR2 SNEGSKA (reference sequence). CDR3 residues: CSARSKGLGAALGSYNEQFF. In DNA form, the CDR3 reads TGCAGTGCTAGATCGAAGGGCTTGGGAGCGGCGCTTGGCTCCTACAATGAGCAGTTCTTC.

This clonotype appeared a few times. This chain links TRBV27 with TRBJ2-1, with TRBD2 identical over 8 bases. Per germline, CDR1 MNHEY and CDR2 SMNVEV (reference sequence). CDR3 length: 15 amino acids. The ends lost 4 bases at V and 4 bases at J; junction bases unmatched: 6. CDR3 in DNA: TGTGCCAGCAGTTCGAAGCGGGAGAGGTACAATGAGCAGTTCTTC. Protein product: CASSSKRERYNEQFF.

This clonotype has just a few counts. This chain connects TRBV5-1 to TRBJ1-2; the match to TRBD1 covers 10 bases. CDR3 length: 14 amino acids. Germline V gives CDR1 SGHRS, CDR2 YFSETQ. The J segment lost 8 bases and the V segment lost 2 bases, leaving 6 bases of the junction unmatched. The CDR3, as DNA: TGCGCCAGCAGCTTAGGACAGGGGGGATCCGGCTACACCTTC. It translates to CASSLGQGGSGYTF.

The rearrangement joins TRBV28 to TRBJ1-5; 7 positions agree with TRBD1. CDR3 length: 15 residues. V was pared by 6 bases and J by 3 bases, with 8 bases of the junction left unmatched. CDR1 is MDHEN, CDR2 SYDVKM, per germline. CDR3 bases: TGTGCCAGCAGCGCCGGGACAGCTTCCAATCAGCCCCAGCATTTT. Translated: CASSAGTASNQPQHF.

DNA for the CDR3: TGTGCCAGCAGCGCGGCAGAGACCCAGTACTTC. Translation: CASSAAETQYF. V gene TRBV7-9 combines with J gene TRBJ2-5; D is uncertain. The CDR3 has 11 amino acids. Germline CDR1 and CDR2: SEHNR and FQNEAQ (reference sequence). Trimming took off 5 bases at V and 4 bases at J, with 5 bases between the two ends.

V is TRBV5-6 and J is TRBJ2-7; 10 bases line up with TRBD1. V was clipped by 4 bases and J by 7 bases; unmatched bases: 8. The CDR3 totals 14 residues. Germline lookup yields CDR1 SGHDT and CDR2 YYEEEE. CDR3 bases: TGTGCCAGCAGCATGGGACAGGGGTTGGGGGAGCAGTACTTC. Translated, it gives CASSMGQGLGEQYF.

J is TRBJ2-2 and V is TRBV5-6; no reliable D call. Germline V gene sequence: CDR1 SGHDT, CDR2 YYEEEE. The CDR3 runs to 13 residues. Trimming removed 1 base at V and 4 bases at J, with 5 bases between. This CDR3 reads CASSLLFTGELFF. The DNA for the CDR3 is TGTGCCAGCAGCTTGCTCTTCACCGGGGAGCTGTTTTTT.